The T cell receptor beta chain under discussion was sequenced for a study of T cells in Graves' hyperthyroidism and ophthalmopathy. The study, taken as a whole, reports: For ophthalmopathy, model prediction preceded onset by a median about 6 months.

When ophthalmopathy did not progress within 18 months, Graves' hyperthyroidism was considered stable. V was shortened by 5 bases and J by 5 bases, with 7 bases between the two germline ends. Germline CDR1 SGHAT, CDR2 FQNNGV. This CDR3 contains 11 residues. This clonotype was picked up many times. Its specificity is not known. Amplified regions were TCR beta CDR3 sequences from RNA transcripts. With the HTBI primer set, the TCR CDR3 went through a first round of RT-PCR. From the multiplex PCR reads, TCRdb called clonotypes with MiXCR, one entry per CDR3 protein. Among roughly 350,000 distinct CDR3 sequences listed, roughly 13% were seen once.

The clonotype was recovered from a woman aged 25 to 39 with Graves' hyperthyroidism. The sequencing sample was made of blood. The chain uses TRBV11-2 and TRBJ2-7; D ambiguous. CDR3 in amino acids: CASSRRNEQYF. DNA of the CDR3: TGTGCCAGCAGCCGCCGAAACGAGCAGTACTTC.